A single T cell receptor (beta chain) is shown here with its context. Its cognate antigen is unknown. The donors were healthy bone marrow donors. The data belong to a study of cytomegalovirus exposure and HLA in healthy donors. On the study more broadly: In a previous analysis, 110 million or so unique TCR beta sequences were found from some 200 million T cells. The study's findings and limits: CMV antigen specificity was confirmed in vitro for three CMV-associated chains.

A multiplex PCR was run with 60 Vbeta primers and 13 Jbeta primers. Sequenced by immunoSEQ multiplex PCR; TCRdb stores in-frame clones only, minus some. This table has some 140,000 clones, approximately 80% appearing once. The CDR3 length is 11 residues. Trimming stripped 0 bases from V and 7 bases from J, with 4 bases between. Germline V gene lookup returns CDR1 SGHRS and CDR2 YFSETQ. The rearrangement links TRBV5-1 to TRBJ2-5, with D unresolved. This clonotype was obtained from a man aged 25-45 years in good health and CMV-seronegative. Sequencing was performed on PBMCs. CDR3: CASSLDWTQYF. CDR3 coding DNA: TGCGCCAGCAGCTTGGACTGGACCCAGTACTTC.